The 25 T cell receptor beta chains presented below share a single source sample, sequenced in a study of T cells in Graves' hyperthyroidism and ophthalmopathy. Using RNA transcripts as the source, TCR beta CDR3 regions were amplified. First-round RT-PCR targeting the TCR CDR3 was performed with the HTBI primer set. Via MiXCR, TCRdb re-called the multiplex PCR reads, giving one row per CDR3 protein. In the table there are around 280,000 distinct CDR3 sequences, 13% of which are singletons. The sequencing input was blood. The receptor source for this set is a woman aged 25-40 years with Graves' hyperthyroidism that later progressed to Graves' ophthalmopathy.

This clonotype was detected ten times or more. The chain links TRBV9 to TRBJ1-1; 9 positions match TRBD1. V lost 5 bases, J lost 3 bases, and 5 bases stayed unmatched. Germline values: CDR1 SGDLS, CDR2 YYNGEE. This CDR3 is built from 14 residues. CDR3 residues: CASSLQGADTEAFF. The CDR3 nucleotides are TGTGCCAGCAGTTTACAGGGGGCCGACACTGAAGCTTTCTTT.

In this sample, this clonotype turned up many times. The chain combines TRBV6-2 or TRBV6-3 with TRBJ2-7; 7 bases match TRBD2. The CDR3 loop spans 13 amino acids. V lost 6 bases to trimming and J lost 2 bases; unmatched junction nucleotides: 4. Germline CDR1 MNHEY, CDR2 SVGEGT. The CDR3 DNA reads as TGTGCCAGCAGGCCTAGCGGAACCTACGAGCAGTACTTC. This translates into CASRPSGTYEQYF.

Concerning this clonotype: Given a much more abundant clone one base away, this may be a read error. The CDR3 reads CSVQQLPADTQCF. CDR3 DNA sequence: TGCAGCGTCCAACAACTTCCCGCGGATACGCAGTGTTTT. This sequence joins TRBV29-1 and TRBJ2-3; D gene uncertain. CDR3 length: 13 amino acids. CDR1 and CDR2 from the germline V gene are SQVTM and ANQGSEA.

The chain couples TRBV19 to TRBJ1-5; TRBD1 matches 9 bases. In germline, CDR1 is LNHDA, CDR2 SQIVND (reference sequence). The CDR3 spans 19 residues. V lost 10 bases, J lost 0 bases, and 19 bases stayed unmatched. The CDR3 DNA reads TGTGCCATCTTCCCCGCCCGGACAGGGGCCCTTTTTAGCAATCAGCCCCAGCATTTT. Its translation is CAIFPARTGALFSNQPQHF.

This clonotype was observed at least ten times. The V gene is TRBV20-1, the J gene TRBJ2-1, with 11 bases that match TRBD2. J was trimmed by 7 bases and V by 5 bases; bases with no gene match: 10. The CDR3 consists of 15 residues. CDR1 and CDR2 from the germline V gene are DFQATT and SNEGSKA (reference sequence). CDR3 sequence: CSALTLAGVINEQFF. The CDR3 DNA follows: TGCAGTGCTCTGACACTAGCGGGAGTTATAAATGAGCAGTTCTTC.

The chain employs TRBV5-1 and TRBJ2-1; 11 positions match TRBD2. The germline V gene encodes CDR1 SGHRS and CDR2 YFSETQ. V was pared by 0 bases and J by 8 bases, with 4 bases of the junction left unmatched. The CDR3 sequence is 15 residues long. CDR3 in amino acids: CASSLEVAGGYEQFF. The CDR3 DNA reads TGCGCCAGCAGCTTGGAAGTAGCGGGAGGGTATGAGCAGTTCTTC.

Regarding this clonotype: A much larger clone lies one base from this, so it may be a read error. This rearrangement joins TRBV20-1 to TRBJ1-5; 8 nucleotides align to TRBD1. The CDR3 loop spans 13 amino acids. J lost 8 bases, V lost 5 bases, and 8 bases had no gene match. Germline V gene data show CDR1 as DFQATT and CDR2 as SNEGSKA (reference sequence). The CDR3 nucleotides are TGCAGTGCTGTGACAGGGGTAGGTAAGCCCCAGCATTTT. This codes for CSAVTGVGKPQHF.

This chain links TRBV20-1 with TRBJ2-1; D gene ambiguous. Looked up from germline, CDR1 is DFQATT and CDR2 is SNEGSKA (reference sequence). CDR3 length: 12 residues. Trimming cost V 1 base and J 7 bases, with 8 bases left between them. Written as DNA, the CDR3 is TGCAGTGCTAGAGGGGTACGGAATGAGCAGTTCTTC. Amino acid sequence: CSARGVRNEQFF.

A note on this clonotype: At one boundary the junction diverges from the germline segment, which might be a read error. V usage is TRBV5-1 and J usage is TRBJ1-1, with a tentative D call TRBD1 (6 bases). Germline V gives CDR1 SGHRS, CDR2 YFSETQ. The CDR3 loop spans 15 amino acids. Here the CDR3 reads CASSLALQGDTEAFF. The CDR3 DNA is TGTGCCAGCAGCTTAGCTCTACAGGGTGACACTGAAGCTTTCTTT.

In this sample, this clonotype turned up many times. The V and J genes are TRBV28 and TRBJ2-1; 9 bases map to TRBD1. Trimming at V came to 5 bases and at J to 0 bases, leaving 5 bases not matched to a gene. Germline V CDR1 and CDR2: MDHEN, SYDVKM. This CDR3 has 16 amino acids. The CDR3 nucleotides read TGTGCCAGCAGTCCGCCGGGACAGGGCTCCTACAATGAGCAGTTCTTC. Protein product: CASSPPGQGSYNEQFF.

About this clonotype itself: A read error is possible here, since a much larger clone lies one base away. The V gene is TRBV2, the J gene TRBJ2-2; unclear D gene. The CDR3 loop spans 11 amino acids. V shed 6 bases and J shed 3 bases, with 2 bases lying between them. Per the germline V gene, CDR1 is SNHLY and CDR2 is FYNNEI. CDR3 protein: CASRDTGELFF. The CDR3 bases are TGTGCCAGCAGGGACACCGGGGAGCTGTTTTTT.

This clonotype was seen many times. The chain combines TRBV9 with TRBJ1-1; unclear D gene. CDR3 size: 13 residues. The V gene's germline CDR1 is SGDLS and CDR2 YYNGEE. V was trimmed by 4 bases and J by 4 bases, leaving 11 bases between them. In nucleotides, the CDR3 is TGTGCCAGCAGCCCCGTATGGAGCACTGAAGCTTTCTTT. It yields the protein CASSPVWSTEAFF.

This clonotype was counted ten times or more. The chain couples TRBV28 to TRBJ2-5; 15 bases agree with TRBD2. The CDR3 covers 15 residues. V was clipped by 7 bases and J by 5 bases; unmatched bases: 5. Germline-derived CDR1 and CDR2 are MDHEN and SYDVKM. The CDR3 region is CASKAGTSGGETQYF. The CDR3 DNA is TGTGCCAGCAAGGCCGGGACTAGCGGGGGGGAGACCCAGTACTTC.

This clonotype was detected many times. The CDR3 DNA sequence: TGTGCCAGCAGCCAAGAAGGAGGGAGGGGTGAAAAACTGTTTTTT. Translating gives CASSQEGGRGEKLFF. The V gene is TRBV3-1, the J gene TRBJ1-4; maybe TRBD1 (5 bases). The CDR3 length is 15 residues. Trimming stripped 0 bases from V and 7 bases from J, with 12 bases between. The germline CDR1 and CDR2 sequences are LGHDT and YNNKEL (reference sequence).

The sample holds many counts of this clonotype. The CDR3 reads CAWRTDRYNEQFF. The CDR3 nucleotides are TGTGCCTGGAGGACAGACAGATACAATGAGCAGTTCTTC. The chain recombines TRBV30 with TRBJ2-1, with D perhaps matching TRBD1 (5 bases). Germline CDR1 GTSNPN, CDR2 SVGIG (reference sequence). This CDR3 contains 13 residues. Trimming pared 3 bases from V and 4 bases from J, leaving 10 bases between.

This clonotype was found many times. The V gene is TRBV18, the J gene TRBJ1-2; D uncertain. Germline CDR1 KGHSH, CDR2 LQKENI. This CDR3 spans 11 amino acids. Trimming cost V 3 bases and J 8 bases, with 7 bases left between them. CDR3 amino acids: CASSPSLGYTF. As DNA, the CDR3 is TGTGCCAGCTCACCCTCCCTGGGCTACACCTTC.

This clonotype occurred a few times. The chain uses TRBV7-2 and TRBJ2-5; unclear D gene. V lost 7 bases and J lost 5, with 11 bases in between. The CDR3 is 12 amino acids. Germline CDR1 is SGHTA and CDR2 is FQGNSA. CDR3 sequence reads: CASTRPSETQYF. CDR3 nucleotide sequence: TGTGCCAGCACCCGCCCCTCGGAGACCCAGTACTTC.

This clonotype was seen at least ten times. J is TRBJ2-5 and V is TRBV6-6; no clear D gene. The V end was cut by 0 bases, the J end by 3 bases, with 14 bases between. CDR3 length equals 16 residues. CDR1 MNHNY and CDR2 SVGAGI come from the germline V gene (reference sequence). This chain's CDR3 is CASSYSVGWAKETQYF. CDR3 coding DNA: TGTGCCAGCAGTTACTCGGTCGGGTGGGCAAAAGAGACCCAGTACTTC.

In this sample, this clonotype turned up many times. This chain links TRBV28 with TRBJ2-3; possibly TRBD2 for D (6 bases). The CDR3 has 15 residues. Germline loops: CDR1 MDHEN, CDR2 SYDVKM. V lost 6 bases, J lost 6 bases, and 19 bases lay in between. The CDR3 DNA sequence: TGTGCCAGCAGGACGCACGGGAGTGGCAGGGATACGCAGTATTTT. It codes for CASRTHGSGRDTQYF.

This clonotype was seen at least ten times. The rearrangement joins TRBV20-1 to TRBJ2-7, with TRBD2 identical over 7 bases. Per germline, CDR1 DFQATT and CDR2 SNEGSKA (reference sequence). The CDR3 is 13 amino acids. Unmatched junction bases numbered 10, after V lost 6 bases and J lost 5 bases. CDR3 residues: CSAPWEGFDEQYF. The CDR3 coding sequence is TGCAGTGCCCCTTGGGAGGGTTTCGACGAGCAGTACTTC.

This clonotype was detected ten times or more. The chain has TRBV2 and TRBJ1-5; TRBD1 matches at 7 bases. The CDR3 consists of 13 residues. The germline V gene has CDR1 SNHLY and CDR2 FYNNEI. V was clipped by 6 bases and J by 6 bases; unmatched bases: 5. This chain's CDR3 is CASRATGVQPQHF. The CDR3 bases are TGTGCCAGCAGGGCCACAGGGGTTCAGCCCCAGCATTTT.

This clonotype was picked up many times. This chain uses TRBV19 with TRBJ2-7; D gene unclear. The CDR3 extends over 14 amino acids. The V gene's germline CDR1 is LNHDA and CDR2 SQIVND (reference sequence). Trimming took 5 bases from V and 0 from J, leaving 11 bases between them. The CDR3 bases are TGTGCCAGTAGTCCGACGGCCGCCTCCTACGAGCAGTACTTC. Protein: CASSPTAASYEQYF.

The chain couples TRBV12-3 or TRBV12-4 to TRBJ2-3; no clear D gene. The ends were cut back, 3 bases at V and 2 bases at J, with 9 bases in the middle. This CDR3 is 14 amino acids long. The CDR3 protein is CASSLFANTDTQYF. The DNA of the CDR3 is TGTGCCAGCAGTTTGTTCGCCAACACAGATACGCAGTATTTT.

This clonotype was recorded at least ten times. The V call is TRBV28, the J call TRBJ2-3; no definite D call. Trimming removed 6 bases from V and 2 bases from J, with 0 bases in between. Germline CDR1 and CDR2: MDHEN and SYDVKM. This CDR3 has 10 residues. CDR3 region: CASSTDTQYF. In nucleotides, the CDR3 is TGTGCCAGCAGCACAGATACGCAGTATTTT.

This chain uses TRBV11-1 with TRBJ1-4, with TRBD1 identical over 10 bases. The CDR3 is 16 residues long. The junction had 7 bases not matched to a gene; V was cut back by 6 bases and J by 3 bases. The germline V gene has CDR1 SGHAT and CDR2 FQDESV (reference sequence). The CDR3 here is CASRSGQGVPNEKLFF. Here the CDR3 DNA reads TGTGCCAGCAGATCCGGACAGGGGGTTCCTAATGAAAAACTGTTTTTT. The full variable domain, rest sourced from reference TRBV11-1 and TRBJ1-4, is EAEVAQSPRYKITEKSQAVAFWCDPISGHATLYWYRQILGQGPELLVQFQDESVVDDSQLPKDRFSAERLKGVDSTLKIQPAELGDSAMYLCASRSGQGVPNEKLFFGSGTQLSVL.